This TCR beta chain was sequenced for a study of blood T cell repertoires in COVID-19. Germline CDR1 SGHRS, CDR2 YFSETQ. This CDR3 is built from 14 residues. V lost 4 bases and J 3 bases, leaving 10 bases between the germline ends. Some clones are missing from TCRdb's copy, which holds only in-frame ones; the method was immunoSEQ multiplex PCR. This table has roughly 670,000 clones, around 90% appearing once. The chain is built from TRBV5-1 and TRBJ2-2; D gene uncertain. The sequence was obtained from a young woman with acute or convalescent COVID-19. Material for sequencing was peripheral blood. The CDR3 is CASSPRGDTGELFF. As DNA, the CDR3 is TGCGCCAGCAGCCCCCGCGGAGACACCGGGGAGCTGTTTTTT.